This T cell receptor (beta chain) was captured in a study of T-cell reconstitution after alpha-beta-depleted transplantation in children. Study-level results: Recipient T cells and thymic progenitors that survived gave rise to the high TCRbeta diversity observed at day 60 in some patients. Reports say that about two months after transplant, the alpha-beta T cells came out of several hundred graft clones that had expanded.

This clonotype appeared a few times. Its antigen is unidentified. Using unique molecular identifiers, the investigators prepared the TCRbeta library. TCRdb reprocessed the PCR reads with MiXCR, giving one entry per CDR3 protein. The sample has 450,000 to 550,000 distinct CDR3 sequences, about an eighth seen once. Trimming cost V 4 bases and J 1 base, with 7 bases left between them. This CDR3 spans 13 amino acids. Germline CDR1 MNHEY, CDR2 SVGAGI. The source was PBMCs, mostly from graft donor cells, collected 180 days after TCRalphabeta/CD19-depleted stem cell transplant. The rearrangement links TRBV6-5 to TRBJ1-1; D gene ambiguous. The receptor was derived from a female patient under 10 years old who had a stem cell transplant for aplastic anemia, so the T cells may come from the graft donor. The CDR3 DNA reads TGTGCCAGCAGTTCCCCATGGAACACTGAAGCTTTCTTT. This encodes CASSSPWNTEAFF.